A single sample gave rise to the 12 T cell receptor beta chains below, sequenced in a study of T cell changes during pregnancy in multiple sclerosis. Profiled with immunoSEQ multiplex PCR; TCRdb holds only in-frame clones, not every one. The repertoire consists of fewer than 90,000 clones, with roughly 94% occurring once and the leading ten covering 1.5% to 2%. The source was peripheral blood, collected after pregnancy. The origin of the receptors is a female donor in good health, enrolled as a control in a pregnancy study.

This sequence joins TRBV7-9 and TRBJ1-2; D is uncertain. Germline CDR1 and CDR2: SEHNR and FQNEAQ (reference sequence). There are 14 residues in the CDR3. Deletions cut 4 bases from V and 6 bases from J, with 15 bases between. CDR3 nucleotide sequence: TGTGCCAGCAGCTATACGGAGGGCTTCAATGGCTACACCTTC. The encoded protein is CASSYTEGFNGYTF. Full variable domain (remainder filled in from reference TRBV7-9 and TRBJ1-2): DTGVSQNPRHKITKRGQNVTFRCDPISEHNRLYWYRQTLGQGPEFLTYFQNEAQLEKSRLLSDRFSAERPKGSFSTLEIQRTEQGDSAMYLCASSYTEGFNGYTFGSGTRLTVV.

The chain employs TRBV7-9 and TRBJ2-1; 12 bases match TRBD1. J lost 6 bases, V lost 4 bases, and 4 bases had no gene match. Germline CDR1 reads SEHNR; CDR2 reads FQNEAQ (reference sequence). The CDR3 sequence is 15 residues long. This CDR3 is CASSSGTGGLNEQFF. The CDR3 nucleotides are TGTGCCAGCAGCTCAGGGACAGGGGGCCTCAATGAGCAGTTCTTC.

The chain joins TRBV6-5 to TRBJ1-6; D gene unclear. Trimming took off 2 bases at V and 10 bases at J, with 9 bases between the two ends. Germline-derived CDR1 and CDR2 are MNHEY and SVGAGI. This CDR3 comprises 13 residues. Written as DNA, the CDR3 is TGTGCCAGCAGTTACGAGGATTGGTCACCCCTCCACTTT. Protein: CASSYEDWSPLHF.

V gene TRBV18 combines with J gene TRBJ2-5; tentatively, D is TRBD2 (5 bases). Trimming pared 8 bases from V and 5 bases from J, leaving 12 bases between. The CDR3 is 12 residues long. Germline lookup yields CDR1 KGHSH and CDR2 LQKENI. This chain's CDR3 is CASRGVGETQYF. In nucleotides, the CDR3 is TGTGCCAGCCGGGGTGTGGGTGAGACCCAGTACTTC.

The V and J genes are TRBV29-1 and TRBJ2-5; the match to TRBD2 covers 10 bases. The V segment lost 7 bases and the J segment 2 bases; nucleotides outside the gene matches: 4. Looked up from germline, CDR1 is SQVTM and CDR2 is ANQGSEA. The CDR3 runs to 13 residues. This CDR3 is CSGATSGQETQYF. In DNA, the CDR3 is TGCAGCGGGGCGACTAGCGGGCAAGAGACCCAGTACTTC.

This clone has only one observation. The chain uses TRBV25-1 and TRBJ2-1; D is unclear. Germline CDR1 is MGHDK and CDR2 is SYGVNS. The length of the CDR3 is 15 residues. V was shortened by 5 bases and J by 0 bases, with 11 bases between the two germline ends. The CDR3 DNA reads as TGTGCCAGCAGTAAGACTGACGGCTCCTACAATGAGCAGTTCTTC. It is translated as CASSKTDGSYNEQFF.

This chain joins TRBV5-1 and TRBJ2-4; D call uncertain. Looked up from germline, CDR1 is SGHRS and CDR2 is YFSETQ. V was pared by 3 bases and J by 7 bases, with 11 bases between. This CDR3 is built from 13 residues. For the CDR3, the DNA is TGCGCCAGCAGCTCCCCGGTAGCCAACATTCAGTACTTC. This encodes CASSSPVANIQYF.

The chain links TRBV6-4 to TRBJ2-3, with TRBD2 matching over 15 bases. Trimming at V came to 4 bases and at J to 11 bases, leaving 7 bases not matched to a gene. Per the germline V gene, CDR1 is MRHNA and CDR2 is SNTAGT. This CDR3 has 15 residues. The CDR3 sequence is CASSARTSGRAEQYF. The CDR3 DNA sequence: TGTGCCAGCAGTGCCAGGACTAGCGGGAGGGCGGAGCAGTATTTT.

The rearrangement links TRBV18 to TRBJ2-2, with 7 bases that match TRBD1. After removal of 3 bases from V and 2 bases from J, the junction contained 3 bases not matched to a gene. The CDR3 runs to 15 residues. CDR1 and CDR2 from the germline V gene are KGHSH and LQKENI. The CDR3 sequence is CASSPWDRNTGELFF. The CDR3 nucleotides read TGTGCCAGCTCACCTTGGGACAGAAACACCGGGGAGCTGTTTTTT.

This sequence joins TRBV11-2 and TRBJ2-7, with D perhaps matching TRBD1 (5 bases). Germline V lookup: CDR1 SGHAT, CDR2 FQNNGV. V lost 1 base and J 2 bases, leaving 18 bases between the germline ends. The CDR3 extends over 17 amino acids. The CDR3 is CASSLGFDRQGTYEQYF. The CDR3 coding sequence is TGTGCCAGCAGCTTAGGGTTCGATCGGCAGGGAACCTACGAGCAGTACTTC.

This clone has a single count. The J gene is TRBJ1-4, the V gene TRBV23-1; D remains ambiguous. TRBV23-1 belongs to the ORF category, with a function that is uncertain. Trimming stripped 3 bases from V and 5 bases from J, with 10 bases between. The CDR3 length is 14 residues. The DNA of the CDR3 is TGCGCCAGCAGTCAGAGTTGGAGGAATGAAAAACTGTTTTTT. This translates into CASSQSWRNEKLFF.

The rearrangement joins TRBV10-3 to TRBJ2-7; 8 positions agree with TRBD1. Germline CDR1 reads ENHRY; CDR2 reads SYGVKD. This CDR3 comprises 16 residues. V was pared by 2 bases and J by 3 bases, with 9 bases of the junction left unmatched. The CDR3 sequence is CAISERVTGGFYEQYF. The CDR3, as DNA: TGTGCCATCAGTGAGCGGGTAACAGGGGGGTTCTACGAGCAGTACTTC.